These 19 T cell receptor beta chains came from one sample sequenced in a study of regulatory T cells in long-lasting Graves disease. Arm-PCR with iRepertoire HTBI primers amplified the CDR3 regions for these TCR beta libraries. TCRdb reprocessed the multiplex PCR reads with MiXCR, giving one entry per CDR3 protein. The profile shows around 460,000 distinct CDR3 sequences, approximately 22% of them singletons. Stated time point: persistent/refractory GD, antithyroid drugs over 5 years with positive TRAb. Extracted RNA from PBMCs served as the source of the TCR library. The specimen was peripheral blood mononuclear cells (PBMCs), collected when the disease was refractory, from a patient treated with antithyroid drugs. The source is a female donor with Graves disease.

This clonotype turned up a few times. This sequence joins TRBV20-1 and TRBJ1-2; D is unresolved. Germline V gene sequence: CDR1 DFQATT, CDR2 SNEGSKA (reference sequence). CDR3 length: 13 residues. V was shortened by 3 bases and J by 5 bases, with 13 bases between the two germline ends. The CDR3 nucleotides are TGCAGTGCTAGTCTGCGGGGAGGGTATGGCTACACCTTC. Translation gives CSASLRGGYGYTF.

This chain joins TRBV7-2 and TRBJ1-3; no clear D. From germline, CDR1 is SGHTA and CDR2 FQGNSA. Trimming removed 8 bases from V and 0 bases from J, with 11 bases in between. The CDR3 length is 14 residues. The CDR3 is CASASGFSGNTIYF. CDR3 in DNA: TGTGCCAGCGCCTCTGGGTTCTCTGGAAACACCATATATTTT.

Points on this clonotype: One junction end does not reproduce the germline sequence, and a read error may be involved. V is TRBV5-1 and J is TRBJ1-2; a possible D gene is TRBD1 (5 bases). The CDR3 is 15 residues long. Per germline, CDR1 SGHRS and CDR2 YFSETQ. CDR3 coding DNA: TGTGCCAGCAGCCGATGGGACCCTATATACTATGGCTACACCTTC. This codes for CASSRWDPIYYGYTF.

In this sample, this clonotype turned up a few times. The chain uses TRBV5-1 and TRBJ2-3; the D gene is possibly TRBD1 (7 bases). V lost 1 base and J lost 6, with 12 bases in between. Germline lookup yields CDR1 SGHRS and CDR2 YFSETQ. This CDR3 spans 14 amino acids. The CDR3 DNA follows: TGCGCCAGCAGCTTGCCAGGGGGAGGCGATACGCAGTATTTT. Amino acids: CASSLPGGGDTQYF.

This chain joins TRBV5-1 and TRBJ2-7; TRBD1 matches at 7 bases. V dropped 0 bases and J dropped 2; count of bases not matched to a gene: 8. The CDR3 length is 16 residues. Germline V gives CDR1 SGHRS, CDR2 YFSETQ. CDR3 region: CASSLGRDRVTYEQYF. CDR3 nucleotides: TGCGCCAGCAGCTTGGGCCGGGACAGAGTAACCTACGAGCAGTACTTC.

There are a few counts of this clonotype. The chain recombines TRBV4-3 with TRBJ2-2; D might be TRBD2 (6 bases). The CDR3 is 15 residues long. CDR1 and CDR2 (germline): LGHNA, YSLEER. The V end lost 0 bases, the J end lost 4 bases, and 9 bases lay between the germline ends. The CDR3 DNA reads TGCGCCAGCAGCCAAGACACGGGAGTCACCGGGGAGCTGTTTTTT. Its translation is CASSQDTGVTGELFF.

This clonotype was seen a handful of times. One end of the junction is discordant with germline, which a read error may explain. The rearrangement uses TRBV6-5 and TRBJ2-7, with D perhaps TRBD1 (6 bases). The CDR3 is 14 amino acids. Looked up from germline, CDR1 is MNHEY and CDR2 is SVGAGI. The CDR3 region is CASSYEGGSCEQYF. In DNA form, the CDR3 reads TGTGCCAGCAGTTACGAAGGGGGTTCCTGCGAGCAGTACTTC.

The rearrangement uses TRBV5-5 and TRBJ2-7; D unresolved. Deletions cut 4 bases from V and 0 bases from J, with 11 bases between. CDR3 size: 14 residues. From germline, CDR1 is SGHKS and CDR2 YYEKEE (reference sequence). The CDR3 loop reads CASSTTVGSYEQYF. The CDR3 coding sequence is TGTGCCAGCAGCACTACTGTCGGCTCCTACGAGCAGTACTTC. The whole variable domain, filled in from reference TRBV5-5 and TRBJ2-7, reads DAGVTQSPTHLIKTRGQQVTLRCSPISGHKSVSWYQQVLGQGPQFIFQYYEKEERGRGNFPDRFSARQFPNYSSELNVNALLLGDSALYLCASSTTVGSYEQYFGPGTRLTVT.

This clonotype was detected a few times. This chain joins TRBV11-3 and TRBJ2-7, with D possibly matching TRBD2 (7 bases). In germline, CDR1 is SGHNT, CDR2 YENEEA. The CDR3 consists of 16 residues. V was shortened by 0 bases and J by 2 bases, with 14 bases between the two germline ends. CDR3 nucleotides: TGTGCCAGCAGCTTAGATGGGAGGGGGGTACCCTACGAGCAGTACTTC. Its translation is CASSLDGRGVPYEQYF. Together with reference TRBV11-3 and TRBJ2-7, the CDR3 gives the full variable domain: EAGVVQSPRYKIIEKKQPVAFWCNPISGHNTLYWYLQNLGQGPELLIRYENEEAVDDSQLPKDRFSAERLKGVDSTLKIQPAELGDSAVYLCASSLDGRGVPYEQYFGPGTRLTVT.

The V call is TRBV9, the J call TRBJ1-2, with TRBD1 matching 7 bases. The trim removed 4 bases at V and 8 bases at J, leaving 8 bases unmatched. Germline V lookup: CDR1 SGDLS, CDR2 YYNGEE. The length of the CDR3 is 13 residues. CDR3 coding DNA: TGTGCCAGCAGCCCAGGGGGGCTCGAAGGCTACACCTTC. It yields the protein CASSPGGLEGYTF.

The V call is TRBV6-1, the J call TRBJ2-7, with D unclear. CDR1 is MNHNS and CDR2 is SASEGT in the germline V gene. V lost 2 bases, J lost 2 bases, and 10 bases lay in between. This CDR3 has 14 amino acids. CDR3 sequence (DNA): TGTGCCAGCAGTGAATACTCAGGCCCCTACGAGCAGTACTTC. Translating gives CASSEYSGPYEQYF.

This clonotype was detected only a few times. V gene TRBV19 combines with J gene TRBJ2-5; D call uncertain. CDR1 is LNHDA and CDR2 is SQIVND in the germline V gene (reference sequence). Trimming took off 5 bases at V and 1 base at J, with 8 bases between the two ends. There are 13 residues in the CDR3. The DNA of the CDR3 is TGTGCCAGTAGTCAGCCCGGCCAAGAGACCCAGTACTTC. As protein: CASSQPGQETQYF.

This clonotype was detected a few times. The chain uses TRBV5-1 and TRBJ2-7; 7 bases fit TRBD2. V lost 1 base and J lost 2; bases outside the gene matches: 6. The germline gives CDR1 SGHRS, CDR2 YFSETQ. The CDR3 loop spans 15 amino acids. The CDR3 protein is CASSLRRGRAYEQYF. The CDR3 bases are TGCGCCAGCAGCTTGAGGCGCGGGAGAGCCTACGAGCAGTACTTC.

The chain has TRBV5-1 and TRBJ1-3; D remains unclear. The ends were cut back, 1 base at V and 0 bases at J, with 11 bases in the middle. In germline, CDR1 is SGHRS, CDR2 YFSETQ. This CDR3 has 16 amino acids. CDR3 sequence (DNA): TGCGCCAGCAGCTTGACTCGGTTAGACTCTGGAAACACCATATATTTT. Amino acid sequence: CASSLTRLDSGNTIYF. The entire variable domain, with the rest obtained from reference TRBV5-1 and TRBJ1-3, is as follows: KAGVTQTPRYLIKTRGQQVTLSCSPISGHRSVSWYQQTPGQGLQFLFEYFSETQRNKGNFPGRFSGRQFSNSRSEMNVSTLELGDSALYLCASSLTRLDSGNTIYFGEGSWLTVV.

The chain has TRBV7-2 and TRBJ2-3; D possibly corresponds to TRBD2 (5 bases). CDR1 and CDR2 (germline): SGHTA, FQGNSA. This CDR3 region has 13 residues. V dropped 3 bases and J dropped 5 bases, with 9 bases sitting between them. CDR3 in amino acids: CASSFAEGDTQYF. The CDR3 DNA follows: TGTGCCAGCAGCTTCGCAGAGGGAGATACGCAGTATTTT.

This clonotype turned up a few times. The V gene is TRBV6-1, the J gene TRBJ1-1; no reliable D call. The CDR3 covers 13 residues. The V end was cut by 5 bases, the J end by 2 bases, with 9 bases between. Germline CDR1 is MNHNS and CDR2 is SASEGT. CDR3: CASSQTQNTEAFF. CDR3 DNA sequence: TGTGCCAGCAGTCAGACACAAAACACTGAAGCTTTCTTT.

V and J are TRBV29-1 and TRBJ2-2, with TRBD2 matching 8 bases. V lost 4 bases and J lost 5; bases outside the gene matches: 9. From germline, CDR1 is SQVTM and CDR2 ANQGSEA. The CDR3 totals 15 residues. The CDR3 protein is CSVGPPGRVTGELFF. The CDR3 nucleotides read TGCAGCGTTGGCCCCCCCGGGAGGGTAACCGGGGAGCTGTTTTTT.

This clonotype was seen ten or more times. The chain is built from TRBV11-2 and TRBJ2-7, with 7 bases matching TRBD2. Per germline, CDR1 SGHAT and CDR2 FQNNGV. The CDR3 runs 21 residues. The V and J ends lost 0 bases and 0 bases, in that order; junction bases with no gene match: 20. CDR3 sequence (DNA): TGTGCCAGCAGCTTAGATCTTGGCGTAGGGTACGGCGGGGGTATCTCCTACGAGCAGTACTTC. This encodes CASSLDLGVGYGGGISYEQYF.

The chain recombines TRBV30 with TRBJ1-1, with D tentatively TRBD1 (5 bases). This CDR3 spans 16 amino acids. Trimming shortened V by 3 bases and J by 5 bases, and 22 bases separated the two germline ends. The germline V gene has CDR1 GTSNPN and CDR2 SVGIG (reference sequence). The CDR3 loop reads CAWSATDSLGRTEAFF. Written as DNA, the CDR3 is TGTGCCTGGAGCGCTACTGACAGCTTAGGGAGGACTGAAGCTTTCTTT.